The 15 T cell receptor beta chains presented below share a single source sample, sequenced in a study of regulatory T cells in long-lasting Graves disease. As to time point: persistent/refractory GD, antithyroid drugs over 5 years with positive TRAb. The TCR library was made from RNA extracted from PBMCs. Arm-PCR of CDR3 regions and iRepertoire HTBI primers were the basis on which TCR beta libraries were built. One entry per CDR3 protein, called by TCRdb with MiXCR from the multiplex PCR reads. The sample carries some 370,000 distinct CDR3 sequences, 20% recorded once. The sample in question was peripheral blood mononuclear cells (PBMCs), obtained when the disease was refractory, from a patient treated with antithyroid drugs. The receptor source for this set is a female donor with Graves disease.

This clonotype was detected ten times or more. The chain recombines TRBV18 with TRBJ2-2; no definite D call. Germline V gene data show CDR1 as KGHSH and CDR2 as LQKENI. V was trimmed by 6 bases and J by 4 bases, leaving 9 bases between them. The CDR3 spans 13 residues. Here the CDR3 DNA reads TGTGCCAGCTCCCGCACGACCACCGGGGAGCTGTTTTTT. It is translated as CASSRTTTGELFF.

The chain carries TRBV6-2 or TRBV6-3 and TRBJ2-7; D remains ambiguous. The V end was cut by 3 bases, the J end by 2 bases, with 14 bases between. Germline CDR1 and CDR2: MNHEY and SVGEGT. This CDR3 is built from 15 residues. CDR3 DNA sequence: TGTGCCAGCAGTTATTCCCCGCCTGGTACCTACGAGCAGTACTTC. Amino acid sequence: CASSYSPPGTYEQYF.

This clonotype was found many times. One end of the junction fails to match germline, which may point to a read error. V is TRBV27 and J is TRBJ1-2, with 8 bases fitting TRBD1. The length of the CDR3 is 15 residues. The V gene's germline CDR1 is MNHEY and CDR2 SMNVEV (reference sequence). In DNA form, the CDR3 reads TGTGCCAGCAGTATATCCGGACAGGGAGGCTATGGCTACACCTTC. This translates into CASSISGQGGYGYTF.

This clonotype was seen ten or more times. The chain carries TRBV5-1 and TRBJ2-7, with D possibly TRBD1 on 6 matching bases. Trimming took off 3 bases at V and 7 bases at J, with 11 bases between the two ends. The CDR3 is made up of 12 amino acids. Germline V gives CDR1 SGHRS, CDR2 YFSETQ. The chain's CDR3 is CASSSAGEEQYF. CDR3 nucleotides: TGCGCCAGCAGCTCAGCAGGGGAAGAGCAGTACTTC.

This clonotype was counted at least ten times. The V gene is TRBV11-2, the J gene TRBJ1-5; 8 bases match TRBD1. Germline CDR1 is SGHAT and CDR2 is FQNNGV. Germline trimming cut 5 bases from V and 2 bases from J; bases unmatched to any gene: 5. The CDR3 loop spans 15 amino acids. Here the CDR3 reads CASSLAGGGNQPQHF. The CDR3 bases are TGTGCCAGCAGCCTAGCAGGGGGCGGCAATCAGCCCCAGCATTTT.

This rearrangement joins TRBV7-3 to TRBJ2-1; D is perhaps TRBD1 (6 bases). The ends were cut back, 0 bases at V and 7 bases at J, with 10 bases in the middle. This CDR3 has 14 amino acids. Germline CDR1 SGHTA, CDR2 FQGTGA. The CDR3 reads CASSLTGARNEQFF. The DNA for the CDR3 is TGTGCCAGCAGCTTAACGGGGGCCAGGAATGAGCAGTTCTTC.

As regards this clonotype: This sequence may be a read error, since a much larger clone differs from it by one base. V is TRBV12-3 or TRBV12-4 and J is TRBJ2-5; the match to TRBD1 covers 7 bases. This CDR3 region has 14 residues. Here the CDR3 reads CASSPQTGLETQHF. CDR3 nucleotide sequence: TGTGCCAGCAGTCCACAGACAGGGTTGGAGACCCAGCACTTC.

The CDR3 loop reads CASGLMAQTADTQYF. CDR3 nucleotides: TGTGCTAGTGGTTTAATGGCCCAAACGGCAGATACGCAGTATTTT. The gene calls are TRBV12-5 and TRBJ2-3; D unresolved. The V end lost 3 bases, the J end lost 4 bases, and 14 bases lay between the germline ends. This CDR3 spans 15 amino acids. Germline CDR1 LGHNT, CDR2 FRNRAP. The variable domain in full, with the rest retrieved from reference TRBV12-5 and TRBJ2-3, is DARVTQTPRHKVTEMGQEVTMRCQPILGHNTVFWYRQTMMQGLELLAYFRNRAPLDDSGMPKDRFSAEMPDATLATLKIQPSEPRDSAVYFCASGLMAQTADTQYFGPGTRLTVL.

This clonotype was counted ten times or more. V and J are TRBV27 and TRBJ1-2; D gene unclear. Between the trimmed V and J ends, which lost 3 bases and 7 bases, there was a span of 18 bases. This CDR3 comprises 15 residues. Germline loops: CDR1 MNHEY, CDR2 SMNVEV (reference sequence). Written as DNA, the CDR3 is TGTGCCAGCAGTTTGATCTCTGGCAGCCGGGGTGGCTACACCTTC. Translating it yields CASSLISGSRGGYTF.

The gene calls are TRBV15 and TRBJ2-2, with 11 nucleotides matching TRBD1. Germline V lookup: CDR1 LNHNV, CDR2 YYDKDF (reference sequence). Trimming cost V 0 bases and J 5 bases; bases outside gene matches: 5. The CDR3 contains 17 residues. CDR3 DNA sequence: TGTGCCACCAGCAGAGATCTCGGACAGGGGGCTACCGGGGAGCTGTTTTTT. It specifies CATSRDLGQGATGELFF.

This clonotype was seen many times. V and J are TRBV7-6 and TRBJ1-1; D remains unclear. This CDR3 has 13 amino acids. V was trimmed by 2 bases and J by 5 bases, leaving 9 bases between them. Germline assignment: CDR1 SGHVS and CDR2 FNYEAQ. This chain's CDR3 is CASSLNSQTEAFF. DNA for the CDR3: TGTGCCAGCAGCTTAAACAGTCAAACTGAAGCTTTCTTT.

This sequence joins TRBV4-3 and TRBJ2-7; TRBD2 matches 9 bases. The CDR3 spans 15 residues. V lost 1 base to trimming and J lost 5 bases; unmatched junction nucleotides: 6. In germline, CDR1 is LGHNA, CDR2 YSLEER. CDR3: CASSQGLAGDNEQYF. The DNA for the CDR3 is TGCGCCAGCAGCCAAGGGTTAGCGGGAGATAACGAGCAGTACTTC.

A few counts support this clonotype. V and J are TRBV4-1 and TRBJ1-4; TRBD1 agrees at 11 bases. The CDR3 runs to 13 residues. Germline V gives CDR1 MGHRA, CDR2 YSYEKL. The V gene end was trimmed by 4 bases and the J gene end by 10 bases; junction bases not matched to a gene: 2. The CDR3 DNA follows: TGCGCCAGCAGCCCCGGGACAGGGGGAAAACTGTTTTTT. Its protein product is CASSPGTGGKLFF.

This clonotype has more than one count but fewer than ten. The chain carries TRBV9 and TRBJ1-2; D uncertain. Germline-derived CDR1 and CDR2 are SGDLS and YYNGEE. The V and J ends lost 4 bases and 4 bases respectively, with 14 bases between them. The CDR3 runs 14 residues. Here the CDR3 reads CASSPILVCYGYTF. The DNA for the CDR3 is TGTGCCAGCAGCCCTATACTGGTCTGCTATGGCTACACCTTC.

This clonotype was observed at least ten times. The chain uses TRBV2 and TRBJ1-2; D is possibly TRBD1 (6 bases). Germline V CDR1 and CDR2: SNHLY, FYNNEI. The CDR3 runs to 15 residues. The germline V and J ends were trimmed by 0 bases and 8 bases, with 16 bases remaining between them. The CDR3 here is CASSEAQAGAWGYTF. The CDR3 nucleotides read TGTGCCAGCAGTGAAGCGCAGGCGGGGGCGTGGGGCTACACCTTC.